This TCR beta chain was documented in a study of identical twins. Study-wide findings and caveats: Low generation-probability sequences were in excess among twin-shared out-of-frame alpha sequences.

Only healthy Caucasians were included as donors. TCRdb reprocessed the 5' RACE reads via MiXCR and lists one record per CDR3 protein. Seen here are fewer than 250,000 distinct CDR3 sequences, 9.4% observed once, and the top ten hold about 5%. Points on this clonotype: What it binds is not known.

V was pared by 5 bases and J by 2 bases, with 20 bases between. The germline V gene encodes CDR1 SQVTM and CDR2 ANQGSEA. The CDR3 is 16 amino acids. What was sequenced was memory (CD45RO+) T cells sorted from blood. This rearrangement joins TRBV29-1 to TRBJ2-3; D remains ambiguous. The clonotype comes from a woman aged 18-30 years in good health. CDR3 sequence reads: CSVKATGSTATDTQYF. The CDR3 DNA follows: TGCAGCGTTAAAGCCACCGGGTCCACGGCCACAGATACGCAGTATTTT.